Below are 18 T cell receptor beta chains sequenced from a single sample in a study of Ad26.COV2.S vaccination and SARS-CoV-2 variants. The data were produced by immunoSEQ multiplex PCR, yet TCRdb's version contains in-frame clones alone and is incomplete. The table lists roughly 350,000 clones, roughly 84% of them singletons, with around 3.6% in the top ten. Regarding treatment: roughly 18 received Ad26.COV2.S at low or high dose, single or two shots; several received placebo; per-sample allocation not given. The samples were gathered on day 63 after the first injection of vaccine or placebo. The sample in question was peripheral blood, obtained in a trial of Ad26.COV2.S vaccine versus placebo. The receptors originated from a person aged 18 to 59 who received the Ad26.COV2.S COVID-19 vaccine or a placebo.

The chain combines TRBV5-6 with TRBJ1-2; 7 nucleotides agree with TRBD1. The germline V gene has CDR1 SGHDT and CDR2 YYEEEE. J was trimmed by 0 bases and V by 5 bases; bases with no gene match: 7. This CDR3 comprises 15 residues. Here the CDR3 reads CASRGGTAANYGYTF. CDR3 in DNA: TGTGCCAGCAGGGGCGGGACAGCCGCTAACTATGGCTACACCTTC. Full variable domain (outside the CDR3, taken from reference TRBV5-6 and TRBJ1-2): DAGVTQSPTHLIKTRGQQVTLRCSPKSGHDTVSWYQQALGQGPQFIFQYYEEEERQRGNFPDRFSGHQFPNYSSELNVNALLLGDSALYLCASRGGTAANYGYTFGSGTRLTVV.

This chain connects TRBV6-5 to TRBJ2-6; D ambiguous. The germline V gene has CDR1 MNHEY and CDR2 SVGAGI. V was cut by 2 bases and J by 0 bases, with 8 bases left in between. This CDR3 is built from 16 residues. CDR3 residues: CASSYPASSGANVLTF. The CDR3 nucleotides read TGTGCCAGCAGTTACCCCGCGAGCTCTGGGGCCAACGTCCTGACTTTC.

The chain has TRBV7-9 and TRBJ2-1; 7 bases agree with TRBD1. Germline V gene sequence: CDR1 SEHNR, CDR2 FQNEAQ (reference sequence). V gave up 1 base and J gave up 3 bases; unmatched junction bases: 12. The CDR3 covers 18 residues. The CDR3: CASSLDTGASKFYNEQFF. For the CDR3, the DNA is TGTGCCAGCAGCTTAGACACAGGGGCCTCTAAGTTCTACAATGAGCAGTTCTTC.

This clone occurred a few times. The V gene is TRBV12-5, the J gene TRBJ1-3; D unclear. CDR1 LGHNT and CDR2 FRNRAP come from the germline V gene. Between the trimmed V and J ends, which lost 1 base and 0 bases, there was a span of 10 bases. The CDR3 totals 16 residues. CDR3 nucleotides: TGTGCTAGTGGTTTGGGGCAGCTCTTCTCTGGAAACACCATATATTTT. This gives the protein CASGLGQLFSGNTIYF. Combining the CDR3 with reference TRBV12-5 and TRBJ1-3 gives the whole variable domain DARVTQTPRHKVTEMGQEVTMRCQPILGHNTVFWYRQTMMQGLELLAYFRNRAPLDDSGMPKDRFSAEMPDATLATLKIQPSEPRDSAVYFCASGLGQLFSGNTIYFGEGSWLTVV.

The genes are TRBV4-1 and TRBJ2-7; no clear D gene. Trimming cost V 0 bases and J 4 bases, with 13 bases left between them. The CDR3 runs 15 residues. Germline V gene sequence: CDR1 MGHRA, CDR2 YSYEKL. The CDR3 nucleotides are TGCGCCAGCAGCCAAGAGCCCATACTCTGGTACGAGCAGTACTTC. The encoded protein is CASSQEPILWYEQYF.

The chain is built from TRBV5-1 and TRBJ2-1; D may be TRBD1 (5 bases). V lost 4 bases to trimming and J lost 5 bases, with 16 bases between them. The germline CDR1 and CDR2 sequences are SGHRS and YFSETQ. The CDR3 totals 15 residues. CDR3 protein: CASSERGAANNEQFF. DNA of the CDR3: TGCGCCAGCAGCGAGCGTGGGGCAGCGAACAATGAGCAGTTCTTC. Combining the CDR3 with reference TRBV5-1 and TRBJ2-1 gives the whole variable domain KAGVTQTPRYLIKTRGQQVTLSCSPISGHRSVSWYQQTPGQGLQFLFEYFSETQRNKGNFPGRFSGRQFSNSRSEMNVSTLELGDSALYLCASSERGAANNEQFFGPGTRLTVL.

The gene calls are TRBV7-9 and TRBJ2-7; tentatively, D is TRBD1 (5 bases). Germline CDR1 reads SEHNR; CDR2 reads FQNEAQ (reference sequence). This CDR3 has 14 residues. The V end lost 1 base, the J end lost 3 bases, and 10 bases lay between the germline ends. The chain's CDR3 is CASSLGQDIYEQYF. CDR3 nucleotides: TGTGCCAGCAGCTTAGGTCAGGACATCTACGAGCAGTACTTC.

The chain joins TRBV10-3 to TRBJ1-1; unclear D gene. CDR3 length equals 14 residues. Looked up from germline, CDR1 is ENHRY and CDR2 is SYGVKD. The V end was cut by 6 bases, the J end by 1 base, with 12 bases between. The CDR3 DNA is TGTGCCATCAGGGGGTCGGAAGAGAACACTGAAGCTTTCTTT. Amino acid sequence: CAIRGSEENTEAFF.

Comments on this clone: One junction end does not reproduce the germline sequence, and a read error may be involved. The chain employs TRBV20-1 and TRBJ1-1; D unresolved. Germline CDR1 reads DFQATT; CDR2 reads SNEGSKA (reference sequence). The CDR3 is made up of 12 amino acids. Written as DNA, the CDR3 is TGCAGTGCTAGTGTCGGGAACCCTGAAGCTTTCTTT. The encoded protein is CSASVGNPEAFF.

The CDR3 is CASSRPWAGAEAFF. The CDR3 DNA reads TGTGCCAGCAGCCGACCCTGGGCGGGGGCTGAAGCTTTCTTT. The chain recombines TRBV5-6 with TRBJ1-1; D is possibly TRBD1 (5 bases). V gave up 4 bases and J gave up 6 bases, with 16 bases separating them. The CDR3 runs 14 residues. In germline, CDR1 is SGHDT, CDR2 YYEEEE.

The chain is built from TRBV7-2 and TRBJ2-3; TRBD2 aligns across 7 bases. V shed 3 bases, J shed 6 bases, and the junction held 0 bases outside the gene matches. The CDR3 covers 12 residues. In germline, CDR1 is SGHTA, CDR2 FQGNSA. Here the CDR3 reads CASSFGGDTQYF. CDR3 in DNA: TGTGCCAGCAGCTTCGGGGGGGATACGCAGTATTTT.

This clone was seen once. This sequence joins TRBV5-4 and TRBJ1-1; D not certain. The germline V and J ends were trimmed by 4 bases and 0 bases, with 10 bases remaining between them. Germline V gene lookup returns CDR1 SGHNT and CDR2 YYREEE (reference sequence). This CDR3 region has 14 residues. The CDR3 spells CASSGPVMNTEAFF. The CDR3 DNA reads as TGTGCCAGCAGCGGCCCGGTCATGAACACTGAAGCTTTCTTT.

The J gene is TRBJ2-1, the V gene TRBV4-1; 9 positions match TRBD1. The CDR3 length is 17 residues. Looked up from germline, CDR1 is MGHRA and CDR2 is YSYEKL. After removal of 4 bases from V and 5 bases from J, the junction contained 12 bases not matched to a gene. CDR3 in amino acids: CASSPLRADRGNNEQFF. The CDR3 nucleotides are TGCGCCAGCAGCCCCTTGAGGGCGGACAGGGGCAACAATGAGCAGTTCTTC.

This chain uses TRBV29-1 with TRBJ1-2; TRBD1 aligns across 7 bases. Germline lookup yields CDR1 SQVTM and CDR2 ANQGSEA. Trimming at V came to 6 bases and at J to 6 bases, leaving 13 bases not matched to a gene. CDR3 size: 14 residues. CDR3 nucleotide sequence: TGCAGCGTCTGTCGGACAGGTAATAATCATGGCTACACCTTC. It codes for CSVCRTGNNHGYTF.

The J gene is TRBJ1-1, the V gene TRBV2, with D perhaps TRBD1 (6 bases). CDR1 and CDR2 from the germline V gene are SNHLY and FYNNEI. This CDR3 contains 16 residues. The ends were cut back, 3 bases at V and 3 bases at J, with 17 bases in the middle. The CDR3 protein is CASSDDRLGVHTEAFF. CDR3 coding DNA: TGTGCCAGCAGTGACGACAGGCTGGGGGTGCACACTGAAGCTTTCTTT.

This clone was observed once. The chain recombines TRBV24-1 with TRBJ1-5; TRBD1 might be the D (5 bases). In germline, CDR1 is KGHDR, CDR2 SFDVKD. With 0 bases removed from V and 0 bases from J, the gap between germline ends came to 11 bases. CDR3 size: 17 residues. The chain's CDR3 is CATSDLGSRDSNQPQHF. As DNA, the CDR3 is TGTGCCACCAGTGATTTGGGGTCCAGGGATAGCAATCAGCCCCAGCATTTT.

This chain joins TRBV5-1 and TRBJ1-3; tentative D call: TRBD1 (5 bases). This CDR3 spans 15 amino acids. CDR1 and CDR2 (germline): SGHRS, YFSETQ. The ends were cut back, 6 bases at V and 0 bases at J, with 13 bases in the middle. Here the CDR3 reads CASKPQATSGNTIYF. The DNA for the CDR3 is TGCGCCAGCAAACCACAGGCGACCTCTGGAAACACCATATATTTT.

The chain has TRBV5-4 and TRBJ2-1, with 9 bases identical to TRBD2. The junction had 7 bases not matched to a gene; V was cut back by 0 bases and J by 9 bases. Germline CDR1 is SGHNT and CDR2 is YYREEE (reference sequence). This CDR3 is 15 amino acids long. CDR3 nucleotides: TGTGCCAGCAGCTTGGACGCGGGGGGGCCTGGTGAGCAGTTCTTC. Encoded protein: CASSLDAGGPGEQFF. The variable domain in full, with the rest retrieved from reference TRBV5-4 and TRBJ2-1, is ETGVTQSPTHLIKTRGQQVTLRCSSQSGHNTVSWYQQALGQGPQFIFQYYREEENGRGNFPPRFSGLQFPNYSSELNVNALELDDSALYLCASSLDAGGPGEQFFGPGTRLTVL.